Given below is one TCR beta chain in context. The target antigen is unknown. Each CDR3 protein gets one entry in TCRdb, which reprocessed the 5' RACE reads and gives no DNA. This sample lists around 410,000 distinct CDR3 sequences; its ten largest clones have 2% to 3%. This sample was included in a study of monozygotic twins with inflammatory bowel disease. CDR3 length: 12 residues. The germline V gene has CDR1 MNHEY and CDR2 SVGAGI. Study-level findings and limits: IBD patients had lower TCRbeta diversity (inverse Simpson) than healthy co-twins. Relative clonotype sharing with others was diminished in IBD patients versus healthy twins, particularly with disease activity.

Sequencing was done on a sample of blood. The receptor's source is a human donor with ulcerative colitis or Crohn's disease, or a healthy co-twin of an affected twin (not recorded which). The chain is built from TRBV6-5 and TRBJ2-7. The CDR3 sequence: CASSYAGYEQYF.